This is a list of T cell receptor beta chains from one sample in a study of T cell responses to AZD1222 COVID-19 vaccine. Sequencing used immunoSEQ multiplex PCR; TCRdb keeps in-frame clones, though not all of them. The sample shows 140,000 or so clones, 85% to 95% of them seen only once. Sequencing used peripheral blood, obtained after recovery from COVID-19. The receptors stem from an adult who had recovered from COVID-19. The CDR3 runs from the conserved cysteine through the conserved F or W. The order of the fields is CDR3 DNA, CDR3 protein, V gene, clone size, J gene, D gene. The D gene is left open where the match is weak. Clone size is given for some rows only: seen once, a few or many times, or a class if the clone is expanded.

DNA: TGTGCCAGCAGTCGGGGAGCCGGGGAGCTGTTTTTT
CDR3: CASSRGAGELFF
V: TRBV28
size: NA
J: TRBJ2-2
D: NA

DNA: TGTGCCAGCAGGCACGAACGGGACGGGGATGAAGCTTTCTTT
CDR3: CASRHERDGDEAFF
V: TRBV28
size: NA
J: TRBJ1-1
D: NA

DNA: TGTGCCTGGAGTGTAGGGCCGGACAGGTTCTATGGCTACACCTTC
CDR3: CAWSVGPDRFYGYTF
V: TRBV30
size: NA
J: TRBJ1-2
D: TRBD1

DNA: TGTGCCAGCAGTTTAGGTGGGGCGGGCTATAATGAAAAACTGTTTTTT
CDR3: CASSLGGAGYNEKLFF
V: TRBV28
size: NA
J: TRBJ1-4
D: NA

DNA: TGTGCCAGCAGTTACGAGGCAGGCTATGGCTACACCTTC
CDR3: CASSYEAGYGYTF
V: TRBV6-6
size: NA
J: TRBJ1-2
D: NA

DNA: TGTGCCAGTAGTATCGGGACAGGGGAAGTGTACGAGCAGTACTTC
CDR3: CASSIGTGEVYEQYF
V: TRBV19
size: NA
J: TRBJ2-7
D: TRBD1

DNA: TGTGCAGCGGGACAGGACTCTGGAAACACCATATATTTT
CDR3: CAAGQDSGNTIYF
V: TRBV30
size: NA
J: TRBJ1-3
D: TRBD1

DNA: TGTGCCAGCAGCGGGGGGGGGACTGGAAACACCATATATTTT
CDR3: CASSGGGTGNTIYF
V: TRBV5-4
size: NA
J: TRBJ1-3
D: NA

DNA: TGTGCCAGCAGCTTAGCGACAGGGGCTCAGCCCCAGCATTTT
CDR3: CASSLATGAQPQHF
V: TRBV7-9
size: NA
J: TRBJ1-5
D: TRBD1

DNA: TGTGCCAGCAGTTTCGGCGGGACGGTAAGCAATCAGCCCCAGCATTTT
CDR3: CASSFGGTVSNQPQHF
V: TRBV27
size: NA
J: TRBJ1-5
D: NA

DNA: TGTGCCAGCAGTCCCGGGGGCAGCTTAAACACCATATATTTT
CDR3: CASSPGGSLNTIYF
V: TRBV6-5
size: NA
J: TRBJ1-3
D: NA

DNA: TGTGCCATCAGTGAAGGACCGTCTCCCTACGAGCAGTACTTC
CDR3: CAISEGPSPYEQYF
V: TRBV10-3
size: NA
J: TRBJ2-7
D: NA

DNA: TGTGCCAGCAGTGATGGGACAGGGGTACCCTACCAAGAGACCCAGTACTTC
CDR3: CASSDGTGVPYQETQYF
V: TRBV6-1
size: NA
J: TRBJ2-5
D: TRBD1

DNA: TGCGCCAGCAGTGAGTCAGGAGGCTCCTACAATGAGCAGTTCTTC
CDR3: CASSESGGSYNEQFF
V: TRBV10-1
size: NA
J: TRBJ2-1
D: NA

DNA: TGTGCCAGCAGAGCCCCCCAGGGGTGGTATGGCTACACCTTC
CDR3: CASRAPQGWYGYTF
V: TRBV6-5
size: NA
J: TRBJ1-2
D: NA

DNA: TGTGCCAGCAGCAAACCTGATGGCTACACCTTC
CDR3: CASSKPDGYTF
V: TRBV7-9
size: NA
J: TRBJ1-2
D: NA

DNA: TGCAGCGCTCGGACTAGCGGGAGAGGTGAGCAGTTCTTC
CDR3: CSARTSGRGEQFF
V: TRBV29-1
size: NA
J: TRBJ2-1
D: TRBD2

DNA: TGCGCCAGCAGCCAAGAAAGCGGGAGGAATGAGCAGTTCTTC
CDR3: CASSQESGRNEQFF
V: TRBV4-1
size: NA
J: TRBJ2-1
D: TRBD2

DNA: TGCAGCGTGCAGGGGGAAGAAGCTTCACCCCTCCACTTT
CDR3: CSVQGEEASPLHF
V: TRBV29-1
size: NA
J: TRBJ1-6
D: TRBD1

DNA: TGTGCCAGCAGCTGGGGCACAGATACGCAGTATTTT
CDR3: CASSWGTDTQYF
V: TRBV9
size: NA
J: TRBJ2-3
D: NA

DNA: TGTGCCAGCAGCTTTTTAGGACTAGCGGGAGTCGAAGAGACCCAGTACTTC
CDR3: CASSFLGLAGVEETQYF
V: TRBV7-9
size: NA
J: TRBJ2-5
D: TRBD2

DNA: TGCGCCAGCAGCCAACTAGCAGAGATCACAGATACGCAGTATTTT
CDR3: CASSQLAEITDTQYF
V: TRBV4-1
size: NA
J: TRBJ2-3
D: NA

DNA: TGTGCCAGCAGCTTGAGGGGGCGCGACGAGCAGTACTTC
CDR3: CASSLRGRDEQYF
V: TRBV5-6
size: NA
J: TRBJ2-7
D: TRBD1

DNA: TGTGCCAGCAGCTTAACCGGGAGAAAAGGCGGGGAGCTGTTTTTT
CDR3: CASSLTGRKGGELFF
V: TRBV7-3
size: NA
J: TRBJ2-2
D: NA

DNA: TGTGCCAGCAGTTCCGGACAGATGAACACTGAAGCTTTCTTT
CDR3: CASSSGQMNTEAFF
V: TRBV28
size: NA
J: TRBJ1-1
D: NA

DNA: TGTGCCAGCAGTGAACTAGCGGGAGCAGATACGCAGTATTTT
CDR3: CASSELAGADTQYF
V: TRBV6-1
size: NA
J: TRBJ2-3
D: TRBD2

DNA: TGCGCCAGCAGCCACGGGAGGGCAGGGGGCCCGCTAAGCGGCTACACCTTC
CDR3: CASSHGRAGGPLSGYTF
V: TRBV4-1
size: NA
J: TRBJ1-2
D: TRBD1

DNA: TGTGCCAGCAGCTCAAGCGAACTCTCATATTTTTACAATGAGCAGTTCTTC
CDR3: CASSSSELSYFYNEQFF
V: TRBV28
size: NA
J: TRBJ2-1
D: NA

DNA: TGTGCCTGGAGTGTATTTACCAGGTCGCCCACAGAGACCCAGTACTTC
CDR3: CAWSVFTRSPTETQYF
V: TRBV30
size: NA
J: TRBJ2-5
D: NA

DNA: TGTGCCAGCTGCCAGGGCGGGACGGATAATGAAAAACTGTTTTTT
CDR3: CASCQGGTDNEKLFF
V: TRBV4-2
size: once
J: TRBJ1-4
D: NA

DNA: TGTGCCAGCAGTTACAGGGTTTACAATCAGCCCCAGCATTTT
CDR3: CASSYRVYNQPQHF
V: TRBV6-5
size: NA
J: TRBJ1-5
D: NA

DNA: TGTGCCAGCAGCGCAGACTCGAACACCGGGGAGCTGTTTTTT
CDR3: CASSADSNTGELFF
V: TRBV5-4
size: NA
J: TRBJ2-2
D: NA

DNA: TGCGCCAGCAGCCAACTAGCGGTACTTTACAATGAGCAGTTCTTC
CDR3: CASSQLAVLYNEQFF
V: TRBV4-1
size: once
J: TRBJ2-1
D: TRBD2

DNA: TGTGCCAGCATCTCCCCGGGCTCCGGGGAGCTGTTTTTT
CDR3: CASISPGSGELFF
V: TRBV6-5
size: NA
J: TRBJ2-2
D: NA

DNA: TGTGCCAGCAGTGTTAATTACGAGCAGTACTTC
CDR3: CASSVNYEQYF
V: TRBV2
size: once
J: TRBJ2-7
D: NA

DNA: TGTGCCAGCAGCCAGGGGGGACCCGCTGGAAACACCATATATTTT
CDR3: CASSQGGPAGNTIYF
V: TRBV3-1/TRBV3-2
size: NA
J: TRBJ1-3
D: NA

DNA: TGTGCCAGCAGGATTCAGAGGGCGGAGACCCATGGGCAGTTCTTC
CDR3: CASRIQRAETHGQFF
V: TRBV6-5
size: NA
J: TRBJ2-1
D: NA

DNA: TGTGCCAGCGAATCGGGGTACCAAGAGACCCAGTACTTC
CDR3: CASESGYQETQYF
V: TRBV6-5
size: NA
J: TRBJ2-5
D: NA

DNA: TGTGCCAGCAGCCAAAACCCCCCGCCGGGACTCTCCATCGGGACTGAAGCTTTCTTT
CDR3: CASSQNPPPGLSIGTEAFF
V: TRBV4-2
size: NA
J: TRBJ1-1
D: NA

DNA: TGTGCCAGCAGTTATCCCGGGACAGGATCCAATGAGCAGTTCTTC
CDR3: CASSYPGTGSNEQFF
V: TRBV6-6
size: NA
J: TRBJ2-1
D: TRBD1

DNA: TGTGCCAGCAGCGGCCTTCAAGAGACCCAGTACTTC
CDR3: CASSGLQETQYF
V: TRBV12-3/TRBV12-4
size: NA
J: TRBJ2-5
D: NA

DNA: TGTGCCAGAAGCTTTCCCCGCACAGAAGAGACCCAGTACTTC
CDR3: CARSFPRTEETQYF
V: TRBV5-3
size: NA
J: TRBJ2-5
D: NA

DNA: TGTGCCAGCAGTTACGGGGGGGCGTTGAACAATGAGCAGTTCTTC
CDR3: CASSYGGALNNEQFF
V: TRBV6-6
size: NA
J: TRBJ2-1
D: NA

DNA: TGTGCCAGCACCAGACAGGAAGAGAGAACCTACGAGCAGTACTTC
CDR3: CASTRQEERTYEQYF
V: TRBV5-4
size: NA
J: TRBJ2-7
D: NA

DNA: TGTGCCAGCAGCCAAGATCCACCTTTTAGCAATCAGCCCCAGCATTTT
CDR3: CASSQDPPFSNQPQHF
V: TRBV3-1/TRBV3-2
size: NA
J: TRBJ1-5
D: NA

DNA: TGTGCCAGCAGCCAAGATCACGCGGGCCCTCGAAACTTC
CDR3: CASSQDHAGPRNF
V: TRBV14
size: NA
J: TRBJ2-7
D: NA

DNA: TGTGCCAGCAGCTTAGTGGTCGGGGGAGGTTCAGAGACCCAGTACTTC
CDR3: CASSLVVGGGSETQYF
V: TRBV11-2
size: NA
J: TRBJ2-5
D: NA

DNA: TGTGCCAGCAGCGCCGGGACACCTTACTATGGCTACACCTTC
CDR3: CASSAGTPYYGYTF
V: TRBV9
size: NA
J: TRBJ1-2
D: NA

DNA: TGTGCCAGCAGCTTAGAAACAGAGCAAGAGACCCAGTACTTC
CDR3: CASSLETEQETQYF
V: TRBV7-9
size: NA
J: TRBJ2-5
D: NA

DNA: TGCGCCAGCAGCCAAGATGGGACAGGGGGTTATGAAAAACTGTTTTTT
CDR3: CASSQDGTGGYEKLFF
V: TRBV4-1
size: NA
J: TRBJ1-4
D: TRBD1

DNA: TGCAGCGTCACAAGGGGGCCAGGGGGTAACTATGGCTACACCTTC
CDR3: CSVTRGPGGNYGYTF
V: TRBV29-1
size: NA
J: TRBJ1-2
D: TRBD1

DNA: TGTGCCAGTAGTGGAATGGGACTAGGGGGGACCGGGGAGCTGTTTTTT
CDR3: CASSGMGLGGTGELFF
V: TRBV19
size: NA
J: TRBJ2-2
D: TRBD2

DNA: TGTGCCAGCAGCGAAAACAGGAGAATCTATAATTCACCCCTCCACTTT
CDR3: CASSENRRIYNSPLHF
V: TRBV6-2/TRBV6-3
size: NA
J: TRBJ1-6
D: NA

DNA: TGTGCCAGCAGCCCATCAAGGACAGCCAATTCACCCCTCCACTTT
CDR3: CASSPSRTANSPLHF
V: TRBV7-3
size: NA
J: TRBJ1-6
D: NA

DNA: TGTGCCACCCACTTGCCCTCCGGGGGGGCCCCTGAAGCTTTCTTT
CDR3: CATHLPSGGAPEAFF
V: TRBV28
size: NA
J: TRBJ1-1
D: NA

DNA: TGCGCCAGCAGTGAGTCAGGGGCTCGGGATTCACCCCTCCACTTT
CDR3: CASSESGARDSPLHF
V: TRBV10-2
size: NA
J: TRBJ1-6
D: NA

DNA: TGTGCCAGCGGCCGGGATGGCACCGGGGAGCTGTTTTTT
CDR3: CASGRDGTGELFF
V: TRBV28
size: NA
J: TRBJ2-2
D: NA

DNA: TGTGCCAGCAGGCGTCGCTACAGGGGAATGGGCAATGAGCAGTTCTTC
CDR3: CASRRRYRGMGNEQFF
V: TRBV28
size: NA
J: TRBJ2-1
D: TRBD1

DNA: TGTGCCAGCAGCTTGGCGGGAACCACATCCTCCTACAATGAGCAGTTCTTC
CDR3: CASSLAGTTSSYNEQFF
V: TRBV5-4
size: NA
J: TRBJ2-1
D: NA